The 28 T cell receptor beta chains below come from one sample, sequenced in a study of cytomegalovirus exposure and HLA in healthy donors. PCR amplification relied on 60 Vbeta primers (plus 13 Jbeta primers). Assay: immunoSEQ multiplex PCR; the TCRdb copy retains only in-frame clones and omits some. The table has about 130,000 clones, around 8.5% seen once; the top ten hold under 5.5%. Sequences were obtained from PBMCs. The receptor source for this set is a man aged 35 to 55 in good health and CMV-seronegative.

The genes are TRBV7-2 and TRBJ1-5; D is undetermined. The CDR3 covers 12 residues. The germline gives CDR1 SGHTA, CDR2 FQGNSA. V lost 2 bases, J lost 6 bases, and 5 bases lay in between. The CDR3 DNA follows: TGTGCCAGCAGCTTATTGAGTCAGCCCCAGCATTTT. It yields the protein CASSLLSQPQHF.

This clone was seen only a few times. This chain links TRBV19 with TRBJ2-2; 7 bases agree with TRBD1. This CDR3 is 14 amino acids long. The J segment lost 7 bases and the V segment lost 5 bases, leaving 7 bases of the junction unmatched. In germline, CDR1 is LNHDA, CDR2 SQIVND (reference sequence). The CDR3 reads CASSLGGRGGELFF. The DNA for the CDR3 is TGTGCCAGTAGTCTAGGGGGCAGAGGCGGGGAGCTGTTTTTT.

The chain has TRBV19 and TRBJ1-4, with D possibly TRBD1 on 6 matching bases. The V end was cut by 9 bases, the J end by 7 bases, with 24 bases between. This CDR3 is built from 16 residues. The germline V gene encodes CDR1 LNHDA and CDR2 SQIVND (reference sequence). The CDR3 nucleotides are TGTGCCAGCCCTGGGAGACAGGTCCACTACCTTGAAAAACTGTTTTTT. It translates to CASPGRQVHYLEKLFF. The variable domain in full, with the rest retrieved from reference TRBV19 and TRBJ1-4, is DGGITQSPKYLFRKEGQNVTLSCEQNLNHDAMYWYRQDPGQGLRLIYYSQIVNDFQKGDIAEGYSVSREKKESFPLTVTSAQKNPTAFYLCASPGRQVHYLEKLFFGSGTQLSVL.

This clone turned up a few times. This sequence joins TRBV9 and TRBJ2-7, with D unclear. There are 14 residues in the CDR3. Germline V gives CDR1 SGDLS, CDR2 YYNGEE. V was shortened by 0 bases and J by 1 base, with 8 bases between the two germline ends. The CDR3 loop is CASSVEPTSYEQYF. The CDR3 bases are TGTGCCAGCAGCGTAGAACCCACATCCTACGAGCAGTACTTC.

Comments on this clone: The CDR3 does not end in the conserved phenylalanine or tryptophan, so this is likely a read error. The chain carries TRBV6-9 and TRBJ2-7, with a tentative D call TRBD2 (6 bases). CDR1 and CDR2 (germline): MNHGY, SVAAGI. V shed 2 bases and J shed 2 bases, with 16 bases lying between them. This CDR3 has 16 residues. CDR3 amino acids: CASSYPTDYRTYEQYL. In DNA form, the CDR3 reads TGTGCCAGCAGTTATCCCACGGACTACAGGACCTACGAGCAGTACCTC.

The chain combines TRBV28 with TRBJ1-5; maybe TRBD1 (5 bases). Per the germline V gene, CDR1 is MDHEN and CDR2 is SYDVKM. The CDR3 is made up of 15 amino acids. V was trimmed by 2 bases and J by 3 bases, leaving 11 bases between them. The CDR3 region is CASSLQGFINQPQHF. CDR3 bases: TGTGCCAGCAGTTTACAGGGTTTTATCAATCAGCCCCAGCATTTT.

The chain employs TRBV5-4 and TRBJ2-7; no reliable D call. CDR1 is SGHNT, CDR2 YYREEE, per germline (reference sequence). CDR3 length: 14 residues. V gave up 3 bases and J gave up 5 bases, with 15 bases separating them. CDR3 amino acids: CASSSLTSSHEQYF. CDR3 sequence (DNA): TGTGCCAGCAGCTCCCTGACAAGTTCCCACGAGCAGTACTTC. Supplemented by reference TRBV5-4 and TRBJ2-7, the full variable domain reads ETGVTQSPTHLIKTRGQQVTLRCSSQSGHNTVSWYQQALGQGPQFIFQYYREEENGRGNFPPRFSGLQFPNYSSELNVNALELDDSALYLCASSSLTSSHEQYFGPGTRLTVT.

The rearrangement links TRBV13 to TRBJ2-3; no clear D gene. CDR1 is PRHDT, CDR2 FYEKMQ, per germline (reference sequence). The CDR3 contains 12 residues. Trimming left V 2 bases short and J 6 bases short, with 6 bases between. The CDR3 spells CASSLMADTQYF. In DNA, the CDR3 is TGTGCCAGCAGCTTAATGGCTGATACGCAGTATTTT.

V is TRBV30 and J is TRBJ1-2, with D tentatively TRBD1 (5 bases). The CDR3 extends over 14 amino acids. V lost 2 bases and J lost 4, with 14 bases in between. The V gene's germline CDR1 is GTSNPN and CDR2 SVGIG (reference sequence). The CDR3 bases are TGTGCCTGGAGTACAGGCCTAGCGGGCTATGGCTACACCTTC. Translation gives CAWSTGLAGYGYTF.

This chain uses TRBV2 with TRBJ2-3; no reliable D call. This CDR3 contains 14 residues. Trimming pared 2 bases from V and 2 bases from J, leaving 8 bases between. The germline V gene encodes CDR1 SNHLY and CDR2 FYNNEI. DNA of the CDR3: TGTGCCAGCAGTGAATGGCTAGACACAGATACGCAGTATTTT. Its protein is CASSEWLDTDTQYF.

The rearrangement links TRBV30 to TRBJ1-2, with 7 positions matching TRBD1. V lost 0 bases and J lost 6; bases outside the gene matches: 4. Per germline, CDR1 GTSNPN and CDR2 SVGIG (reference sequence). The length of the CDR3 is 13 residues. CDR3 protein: CAWSVDRVNGYTF. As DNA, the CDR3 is TGTGCCTGGAGTGTAGACAGGGTGAATGGCTACACCTTC. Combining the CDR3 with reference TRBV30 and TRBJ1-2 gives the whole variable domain SQTIHQWPATLVQPVGSPLSLECTVEGTSNPNLYWYRQAAGRGLQLLFYSVGIGQISSEVPQNLSASRPQDRQFILSSKKLLLSDSGFYLCAWSVDRVNGYTFGSGTRLTVV.

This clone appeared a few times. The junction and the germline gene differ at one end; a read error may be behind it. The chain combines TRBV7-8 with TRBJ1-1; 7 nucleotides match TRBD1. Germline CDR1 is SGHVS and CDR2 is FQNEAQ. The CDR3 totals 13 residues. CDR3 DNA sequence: TGTGCCAGCACCCAGACAGGGTACACTGCAGCTCTCTTT. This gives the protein CASTQTGYTAALF.

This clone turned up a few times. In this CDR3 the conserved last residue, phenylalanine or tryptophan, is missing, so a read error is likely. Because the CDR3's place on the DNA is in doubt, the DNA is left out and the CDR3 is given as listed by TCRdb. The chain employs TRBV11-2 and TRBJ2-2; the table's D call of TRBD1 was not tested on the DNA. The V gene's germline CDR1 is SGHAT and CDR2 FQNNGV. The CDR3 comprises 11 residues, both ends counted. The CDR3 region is CASSARDTPGL.

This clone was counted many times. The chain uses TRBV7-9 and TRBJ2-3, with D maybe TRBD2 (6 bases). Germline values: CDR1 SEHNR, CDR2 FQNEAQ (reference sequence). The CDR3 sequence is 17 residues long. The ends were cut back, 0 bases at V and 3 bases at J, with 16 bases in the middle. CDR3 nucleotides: TGTGCCAGCAGCTTAGCGCCCTTAGGAGGGTCGACAGATACGCAGTATTTT. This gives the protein CASSLAPLGGSTDTQYF.

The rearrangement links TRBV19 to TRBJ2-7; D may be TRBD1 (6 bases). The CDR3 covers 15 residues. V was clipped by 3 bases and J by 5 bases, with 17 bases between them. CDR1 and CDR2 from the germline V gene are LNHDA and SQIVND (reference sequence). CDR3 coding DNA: TGTGCCAGTAGTATTCGCCCAGTGACAGGCAACGAGCAGTACTTC. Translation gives CASSIRPVTGNEQYF.

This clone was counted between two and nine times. DNA for the CDR3: TGTGCCACCAGCAGAGATCTAGGTTGGGCCCTCCACTTT. This translates into CATSRDLGWALHF. The chain carries TRBV15 and TRBJ1-6; D gene unclear. CDR1 LNHNV and CDR2 YYDKDF come from the germline V gene (reference sequence). CDR3 length: 13 amino acids. V lost 0 bases to trimming and J lost 14 bases, with 11 bases between them. The variable domain in full, completed from reference TRBV15 and TRBJ1-6, reads DAMVIQNPRYQVTQFGKPVTLSCSQTLNHNVMYWYQQKSSQAPKLLFHYYDKDFNNEADTPDNFQSRRPNTSFCFLDIRSPGLGDTAMYLCATSRDLGWALHFGNGTRLTVT.

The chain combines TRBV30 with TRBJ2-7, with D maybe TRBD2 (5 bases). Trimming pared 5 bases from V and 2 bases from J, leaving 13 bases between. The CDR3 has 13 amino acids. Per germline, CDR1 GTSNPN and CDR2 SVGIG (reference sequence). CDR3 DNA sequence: TGTGCCTGGGGGAGAGGGAGTCCCTACGAGCAGTACTTC. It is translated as CAWGRGSPYEQYF.

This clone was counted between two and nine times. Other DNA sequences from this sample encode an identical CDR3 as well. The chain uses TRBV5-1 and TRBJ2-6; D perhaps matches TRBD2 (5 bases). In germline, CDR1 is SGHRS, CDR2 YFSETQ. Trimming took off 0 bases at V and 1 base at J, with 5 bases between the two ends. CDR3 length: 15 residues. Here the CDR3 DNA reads TGCGCCAGCAGCTTGGGAGGGTCTGGGGCCAACGTCCTGACTTTC. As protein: CASSLGGSGANVLTF.

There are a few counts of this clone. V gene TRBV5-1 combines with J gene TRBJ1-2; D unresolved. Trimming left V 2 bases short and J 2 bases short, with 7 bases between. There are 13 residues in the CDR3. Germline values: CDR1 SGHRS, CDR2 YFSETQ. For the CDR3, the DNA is TGCGCCAGCAGCTTCACCGAGAACTATGGCTACACCTTC. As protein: CASSFTENYGYTF.

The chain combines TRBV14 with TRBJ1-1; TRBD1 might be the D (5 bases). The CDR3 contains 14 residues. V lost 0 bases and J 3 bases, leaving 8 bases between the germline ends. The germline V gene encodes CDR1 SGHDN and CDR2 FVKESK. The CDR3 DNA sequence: TGTGCCAGCAGCCAAGAATTAGGGGACACTGAAGCTTTCTTT. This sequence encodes CASSQELGDTEAFF.

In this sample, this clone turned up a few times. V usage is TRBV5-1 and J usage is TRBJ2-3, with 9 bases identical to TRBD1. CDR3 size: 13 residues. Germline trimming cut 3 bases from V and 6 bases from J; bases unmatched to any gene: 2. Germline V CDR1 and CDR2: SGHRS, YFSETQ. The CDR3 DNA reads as TGCGCCAGCAGCTGGGACAGGGACGATACGCAGTATTTT. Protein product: CASSWDRDDTQYF.

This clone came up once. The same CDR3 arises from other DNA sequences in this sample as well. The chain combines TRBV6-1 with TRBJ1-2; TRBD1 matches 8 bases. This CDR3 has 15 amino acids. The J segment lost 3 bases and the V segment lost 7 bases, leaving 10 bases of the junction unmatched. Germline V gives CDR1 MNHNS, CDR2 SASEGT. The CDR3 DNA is TGTGCCAGCAAGGACAGGGTAGTGTTCGACTATGGCTACACCTTC. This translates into CASKDRVVFDYGYTF.

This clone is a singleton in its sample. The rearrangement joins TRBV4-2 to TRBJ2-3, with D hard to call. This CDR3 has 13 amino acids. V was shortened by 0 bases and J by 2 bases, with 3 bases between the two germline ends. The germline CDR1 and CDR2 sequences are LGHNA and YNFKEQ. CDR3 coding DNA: TGTGCCAGCAGCCAAGAGTACACAGATACGCAGTATTTT. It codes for CASSQEYTDTQYF.

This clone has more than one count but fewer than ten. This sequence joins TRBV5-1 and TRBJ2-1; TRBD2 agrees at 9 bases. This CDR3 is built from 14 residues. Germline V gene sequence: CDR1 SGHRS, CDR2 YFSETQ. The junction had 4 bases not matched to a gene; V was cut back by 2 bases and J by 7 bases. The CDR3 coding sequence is TGCGCCAGCAGCTTCATAGCGGGGGAAAATGAGCAGTTCTTC. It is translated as CASSFIAGENEQFF.

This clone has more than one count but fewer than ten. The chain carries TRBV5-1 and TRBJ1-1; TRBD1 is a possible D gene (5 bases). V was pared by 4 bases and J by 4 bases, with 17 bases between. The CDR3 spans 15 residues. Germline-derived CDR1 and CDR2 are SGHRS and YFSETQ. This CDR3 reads CASSISGATGTEAFF. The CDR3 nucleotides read TGCGCCAGCAGCATCAGCGGGGCGACGGGCACTGAAGCTTTCTTT.

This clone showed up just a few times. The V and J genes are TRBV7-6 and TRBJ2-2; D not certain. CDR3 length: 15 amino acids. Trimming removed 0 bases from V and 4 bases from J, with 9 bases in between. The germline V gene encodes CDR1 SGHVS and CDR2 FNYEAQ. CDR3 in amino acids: CASSLAASPTGELFF. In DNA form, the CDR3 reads TGTGCCAGCAGCTTAGCGGCTTCGCCCACCGGGGAGCTGTTTTTT.

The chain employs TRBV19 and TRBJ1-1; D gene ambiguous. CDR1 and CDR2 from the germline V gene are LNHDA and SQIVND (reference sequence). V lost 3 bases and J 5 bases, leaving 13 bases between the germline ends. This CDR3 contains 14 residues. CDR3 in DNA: TGTGCCAGTAGTATTGAGGTGGGGAGAACTGAAGCTTTCTTT. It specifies CASSIEVGRTEAFF.

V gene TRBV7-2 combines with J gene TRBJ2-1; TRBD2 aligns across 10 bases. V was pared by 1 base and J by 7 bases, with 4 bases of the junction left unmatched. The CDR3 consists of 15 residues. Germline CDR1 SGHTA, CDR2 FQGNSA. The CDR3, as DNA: TGTGCCAGCAGCTTAGAAGCGGGGGGGCGGAATGAGCAGTTCTTC. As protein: CASSLEAGGRNEQFF.